These T cell receptor beta chains were read from a single sample in a study of cytomegalovirus exposure and HLA in healthy donors. TCRdb keeps only in-frame clones here, not all; method: immunoSEQ multiplex PCR. The table includes about 60,000 clones, roughly 84% detected once. Sequencing was carried out using PBMCs. The receptors derive from a woman between 25 and 40 years old in good health and CMV-seronegative. The CDR3 runs from the conserved cysteine through the conserved F or W. The order of the fields is D gene, clone size, J gene, V gene, CDR3 DNA, CDR3 protein. A D gene is named only where the DNA matches it firmly. Clone size is not always given. Where it is, it says once, few, many or a class for expanded clones.

NA,NA,TRBJ1-2,TRBV4-1,TGCGCCAGCAGCCATATCACGTCCCGGTCGGATGGCTACACCTTC,CASSHITSRSDGYTF
TRBD1,NA,TRBJ2-7,TRBV19,TGTGCCAGTAGTCTTCCGACAGGGGCCGGGCGCGAGCAGTACTTC,CASSLPTGAGREQYF
NA,NA,TRBJ1-3,TRBV18,TGTGCCAGCTCAGCACTGAGCTCTGGAAACACCATATATTTT,CASSALSSGNTIYF
TRBD2,once,TRBJ2-7,TRBV4-1,TGCGCCAGCAGCCAGAGCGGCGGGGGGACCTACGAGCAGTACTTC,CASSQSGGGTYEQYF
TRBD1,NA,TRBJ1-5,TRBV19,TGTGCCAGTAGTATCAAGACAGGGGGAGGCAATCAGCCCCAGCATTTT,CASSIKTGGGNQPQHF
NA,NA,TRBJ1-5,TRBV29-1,TGCAGCACCAGGGTAAACAATCAGCCCCAGCATTTT,CSTRVNNQPQHF
NA,NA,TRBJ1-6,TRBV5-4,TGTGCCAGCAGCTTGCCGGGGAGGAGCTCACCCCTCCACTTT,CASSLPGRSSPLHF
TRBD1,NA,TRBJ2-2,TRBV19,TGTGCCAGTAGTTTACAGGGGCCCGGGGAGCTGTTTTTT,CASSLQGPGELFF
NA,NA,TRBJ2-1,TRBV10-3,TGTGCCATCAGTGAGTCTGCTAGCGTGGGACGTTTCTTC,CAISESASVGRFF
TRBD2,NA,TRBJ2-1,TRBV9,TGTGCCAGCAGCCCTAGCGGGGGGGCGGGAAATGAGCAGTTCTTC,CASSPSGGAGNEQFF
NA,NA,TRBJ1-1,TRBV30,TGTGCCTGGACTCAAACAAGGAACACTGAAGCTTTCTTT,CAWTQTRNTEAFF
TRBD1,NA,TRBJ2-1,TRBV28,TGTGCCAGCAGTACCCAAGACAGGGGATCCTACAATGAGCAGTTCTTC,CASSTQDRGSYNEQFF
NA,NA,TRBJ1-1,TRBV7-8,TGTGCCAGCAGCTTATTCTTAGGGGAGGACACTGAAGCTTTCTTT,CASSLFLGEDTEAFF
NA,NA,TRBJ2-2,TRBV7-2,TGTGCCAGCAGCTTAGTTGGACAGCCGAACACCGGGGAGCTGTTTTTT,CASSLVGQPNTGELFF
NA,NA,TRBJ1-4,TRBV14,TGTGCCAGCAGCCGGAAACAGGGATGGGGTGAAAAACTGTTTTTT,CASSRKQGWGEKLFF
TRBD2,NA,TRBJ2-5,TRBV9,TGTGCCAGCAGCGTTAGCGGGGGAAAAGAGACCCAGTACTTC,CASSVSGGKETQYF
TRBD1,NA,TRBJ1-1,TRBV28,TGTGCCAGCAGTCTCTACAGGGGTACTGAAGCTTTCTTT,CASSLYRGTEAFF